This TCR beta chain was identified in a study of Graves' ophthalmopathy and Graves' hyperthyroidism. Study-wide results and limits: Forecasting of ophthalmopathy progression by the model achieved more than 70% sensitivity and around 77% specificity. The majority of expanded thyroid clonotypes above 0.001 frequency also occurred in blood.

Germline V gene data show CDR1 as SGHTA and CDR2 as FQGTGA. This CDR3 comprises 13 residues. Comment on this clonotype: The antigen remains unidentified. Its ends do not fully match the called genes, so a read error is possible.

Other autoimmune diseases, uncontrolled infections, pregnancy and lactation each led to patient exclusion. The evidence that diagnosis relied on was clinical symptoms, serum thyroxine, TRAb, thyroid ultrasound and orbital computed tomography. Using RNA transcripts, the TCR beta CDR3 regions were amplified. HTBI primers served in a first-round RT-PCR, which a second-round multiplex PCR followed. A single record per CDR3 protein comes from TCRdb applying MiXCR to the multiplex PCR reads. The sample has roughly 170,000 distinct CDR3 sequences; roughly 36% are singletons. Specimen: peripheral blood. V and J are TRBV7-3 and TRBJ1-1; D is possibly TRBD1 (6 bases). The sequence came from a man aged 30 to 39 with Graves' ophthalmopathy. CDR3 region: CASSITTGTEAFF. In DNA, the CDR3 is TGTGCCAGCAGCATAACGACAGGAACTGAAGCTTTCTTT.